A selection of T cell receptor beta chains follows, all from one sample in a study of T cells after yellow fever vaccination. TCRdb called the 5' RACE reads again in MiXCR, with one record for every CDR3 protein. The table shows about 220,000 distinct CDR3 sequences, with around 3.1% occurring only once. The material sequenced was CD4+ T cells sorted from PBMCs, taken 10 days after the yellow fever booster vaccination. Receptor source: a man aged 18 to 29 who received the YFV17D yellow fever vaccine. Both conserved end residues are part of each CDR3. The D gene is left open where the match is weak. Size tells how often a clone was seen (once, few, many) or the class of an expanded clone, and some rows leave it out.

D gene	V gene	J gene	clone size	CDR3 DNA	CDR3 protein
TRBD1	TRBV15	TRBJ2-7	.	TGTGCCACCAGCAAAAGACAGGGTGACTACGAGCAGTACTTC	CATSKRQGDYEQYF
TRBD1	TRBV7-9	TRBJ2-7	many	TGTGCCAGCAGCCCGCGAACAGGGGCCCCGCCATACGAGCAGTACTTC	CASSPRTGAPPYEQYF
.	TRBV12-3/TRBV12-4	TRBJ2-1	many	TGTGCCAGCAAAACTAGTAACAATGAGCAGTTCTTC	CASKTSNNEQFF
.	TRBV20-1	TRBJ1-1	.	TGCAGTGCTCGACAGGACAGAGAAACTGAAGCTTTCTTT	CSARQDRETEAFF
.	TRBV7-2	TRBJ2-1	many	TGTGCCAGCAGCTTAGAGGGGACTTCCTACAATGAGCAGTTCTTC	CASSLEGTSYNEQFF
.	TRBV20-1	TRBJ2-5	many	TGCAGTGCCCAGGGGTCGGAGACCCAGTACTTC	CSAQGSETQYF
.	TRBV12-5	TRBJ1-3	.	TGTGACACTAAGCGGGGCCTCTCTGGAAACACCATATATTTT	CDTKRGLSGNTIYF
.	TRBV7-8	TRBJ1-6	many	TGTGCCAGCAGCCTAGTCGGGGTTTACCCACCCCTCCACTTT	CASSLVGVYPPLHF
TRBD2	TRBV5-1	TRBJ2-1	few	TGCGCCAGCAGCTTGGAAGCGGGGAACGCCGGTGAGCAGTTCTTC	CASSLEAGNAGEQFF
.	TRBV12-3/TRBV12-4	TRBJ1-2	.	TGTGCCAGCAGTCACACCCGGACGCAAGACGACGGTGGCTACACCTTC	CASSHTRTQDDGGYTF
TRBD1	TRBV19	TRBJ2-7	few	TGTGCCAGTGGGGTCAGGACAGGGTACGAGCAGTACTTC	CASGVRTGYEQYF
.	TRBV7-7	TRBJ2-5	many	TGTGCTAGCAGCTTTGGGGGGTTCGAAGAGACCCAGTACTTC	CASSFGGFEETQYF
TRBD1	TRBV5-1	TRBJ2-3	many	TGCGCCAGCAGCTCCGGACAGGACACAGATACGCAGTATTTT	CASSSGQDTDTQYF
.	TRBV5-4	TRBJ2-2	.	TGTGCCAGCACCGGGAAAGGGGTTAACACCGGGGAGCTGTTTTTT	CASTGKGVNTGELFF
TRBD1	TRBV10-3	TRBJ1-5	few	TGTGCCACCGGGACAGGCGGCAATCAGCCCCAGCATTTT	CATGTGGNQPQHF
.	TRBV5-1	TRBJ2-5	many	TGCGCCAGCAGCTTGGACGGAGAGACCCAGTACTTC	CASSLDGETQYF